This paragraph reports one TCR beta chain. The antigen is undetermined. The sample is drawn from a study of T cell responses to AZD1222 COVID-19 vaccine. Study-level information: Recipients boosted at about 4 weeks or about 12 weeks are pooled. Findings and limits, study-wide: Within unmutated variant regions lay the reported targets of nearly half of spike-specific TCRs.

CDR3 length: 16 residues. Trimming took 0 bases from V and 6 from J, leaving 17 bases between them. Germline CDR1 SGHTA, CDR2 FQGNSA. The table came from immunoSEQ multiplex PCR; TCRdb's copy has only in-frame clones and leaves some out. The data show some 120,000 clones, 65% to 85% seen once. The source is an adult in good health. This chain links TRBV7-2 with TRBJ2-5; the D gene is possibly TRBD2 (5 bases). The sample here was peripheral blood, taken on day 0 of AZD1222 vaccination. The CDR3 loop is CASSLARSGFWQTQYF. The CDR3 nucleotides read TGTGCCAGCAGCTTAGCGAGGTCGGGGTTTTGGCAGACCCAGTACTTC.